This T cell receptor (beta chain) was sequenced during a study of blood T cell repertoires in COVID-19. Profiled with immunoSEQ multiplex PCR; TCRdb holds only in-frame clones, not every one. The repertoire consists of about 290,000 clones, with over 85% occurring once and the leading ten covering roughly 11%. Patients of the Seattle cohort, enrolled during active infection, were followed longitudinally. The sequenced sample was peripheral blood. The TCR sequence derives from a woman in her 30s with COVID-19, enrolled during active disease.

CDR3 nucleotides: TGTGCCAGTACGCCGGGGGGAGCCTACAATGAGCAGTTCTTC. It encodes CASTPGGAYNEQFF. V gene TRBV19 combines with J gene TRBJ2-1; 7 positions agree with TRBD2. Germline values: CDR1 LNHDA, CDR2 SQIVND (reference sequence). The CDR3 is 14 residues long. Germline trimming cut 7 bases from V and 2 bases from J; bases unmatched to any gene: 5.